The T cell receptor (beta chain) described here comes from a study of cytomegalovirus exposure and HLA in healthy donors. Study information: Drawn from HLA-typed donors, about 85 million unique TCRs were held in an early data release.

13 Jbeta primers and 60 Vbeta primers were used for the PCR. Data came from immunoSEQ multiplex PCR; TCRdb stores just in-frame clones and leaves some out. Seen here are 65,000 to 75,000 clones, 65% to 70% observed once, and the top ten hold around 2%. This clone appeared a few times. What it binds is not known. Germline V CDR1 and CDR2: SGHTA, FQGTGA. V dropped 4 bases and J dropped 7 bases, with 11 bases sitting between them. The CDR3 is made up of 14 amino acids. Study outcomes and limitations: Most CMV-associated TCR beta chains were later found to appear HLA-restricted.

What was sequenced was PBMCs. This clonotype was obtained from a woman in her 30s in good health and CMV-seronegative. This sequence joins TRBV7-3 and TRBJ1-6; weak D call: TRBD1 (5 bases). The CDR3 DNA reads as TGTGCCAGCAGCTGGGGCCTAGGAAATTCACCCCTCCACTTT. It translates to CASSWGLGNSPLHF.